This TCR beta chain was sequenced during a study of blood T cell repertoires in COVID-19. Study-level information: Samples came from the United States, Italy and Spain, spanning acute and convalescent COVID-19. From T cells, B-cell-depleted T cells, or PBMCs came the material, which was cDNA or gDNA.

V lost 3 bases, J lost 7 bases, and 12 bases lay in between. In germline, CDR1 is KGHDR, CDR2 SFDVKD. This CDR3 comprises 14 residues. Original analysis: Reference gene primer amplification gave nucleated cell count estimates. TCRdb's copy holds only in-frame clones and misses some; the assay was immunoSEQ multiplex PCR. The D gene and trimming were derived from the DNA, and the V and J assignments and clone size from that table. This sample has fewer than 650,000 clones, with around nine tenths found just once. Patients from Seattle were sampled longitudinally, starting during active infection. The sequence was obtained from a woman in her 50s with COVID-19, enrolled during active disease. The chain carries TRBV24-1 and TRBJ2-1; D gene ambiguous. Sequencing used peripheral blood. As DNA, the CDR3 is TGTGCCACCAGTGATGGCTTCCTTGATAATGAGCAGTTCTTC. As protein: CATSDGFLDNEQFF.